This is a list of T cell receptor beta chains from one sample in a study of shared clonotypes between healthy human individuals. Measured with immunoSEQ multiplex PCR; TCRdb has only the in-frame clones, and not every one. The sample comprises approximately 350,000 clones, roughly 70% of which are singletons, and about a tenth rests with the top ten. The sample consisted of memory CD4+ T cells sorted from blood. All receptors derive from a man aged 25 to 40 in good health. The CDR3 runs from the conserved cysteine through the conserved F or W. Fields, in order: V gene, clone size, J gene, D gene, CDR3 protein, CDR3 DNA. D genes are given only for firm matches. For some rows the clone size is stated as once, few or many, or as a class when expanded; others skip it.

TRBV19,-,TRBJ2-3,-,CASSLQETDTQYF,TGTGCCAGTAGTCTACAGGAGACAGATACGCAGTATTTT
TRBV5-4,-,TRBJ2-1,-,CASSSGPDNEQFF,TGTGCCAGCAGTTCGGGGCCAGACAATGAGCAGTTCTTC
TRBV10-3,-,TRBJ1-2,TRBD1,CAIREQGTPRRNYGYTF,TGTGCCATCAGGGAACAGGGGACCCCAAGGCGTAACTATGGCTACACCTTC
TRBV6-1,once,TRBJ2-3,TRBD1,CAIGTVTDTQYF,TGTGCCATAGGGACAGTTACAGATACGCAGTATTTT
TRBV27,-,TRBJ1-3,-,CASSLLGSGGTIYF,TGTGCCAGCAGTTTATTGGGGTCCGGCGGCACCATATATTTT
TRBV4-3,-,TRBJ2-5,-,CASSQWGSGETQYF,TGCGCCAGCAGCCAATGGGGGTCGGGAGAGACCCAGTACTTC
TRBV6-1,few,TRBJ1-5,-,CACRTGSNQPQHF,TGTGCCTGTCGGACGGGTAGCAATCAGCCCCAGCATTTT
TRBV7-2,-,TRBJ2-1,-,CASSPSAGSYNEQFF,TGTGCCAGCAGCCCATCAGCGGGCTCCTACAATGAGCAGTTCTTC
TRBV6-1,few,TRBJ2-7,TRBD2,CASGQLAGGPYEQYF,TGTGCCAGCGGGCAACTAGCGGGAGGCCCCTACGAGCAGTACTTC
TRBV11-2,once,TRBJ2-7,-,CASTPEDRAYEQYF,TGTGCCAGCACCCCGGAAGACCGTGCCTACGAGCAGTACTTC
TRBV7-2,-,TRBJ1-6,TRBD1,CASSSWGQDNSPLHF,TGTGCCAGCAGCTCTTGGGGACAGGATAATTCACCCCTCCACTTT
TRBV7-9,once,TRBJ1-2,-,CASSPPTGLNYGYTF,TGTGCCAGCAGCCCCCCAACAGGACTGAACTATGGCTACACCTTC
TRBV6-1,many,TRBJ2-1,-,CASSPRNNEQFF,TGTGCCAGCAGTCCCAGAAACAATGAGCAGTTCTTC
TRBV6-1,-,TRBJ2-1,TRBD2,CASSDILAGGPHEQFF,TGTGCCAGCAGTGATATACTAGCGGGAGGGCCCCATGAGCAGTTCTTC
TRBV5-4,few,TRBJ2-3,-,CASSLYTLVDTQYF,TGTGCCAGCAGCTTATATACACTGGTAGATACGCAGTATTTT
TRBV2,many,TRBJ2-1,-,CASYRDTSRSYNEQFF,TGTGCCAGCTACCGGGACACTTCACGCTCCTACAATGAGCAGTTCTTC
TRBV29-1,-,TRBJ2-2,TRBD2,CSVAGGRGRTGELFF,TGCAGCGTTGCAGGCGGGAGGGGACGCACCGGGGAGCTGTTTTTT
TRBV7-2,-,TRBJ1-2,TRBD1,CASSSTGVGGYTF,TGTGCCAGCAGCTCGACAGGGGTGGGTGGCTACACCTTC
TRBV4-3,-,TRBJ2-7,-,CASSQEPVGAYEQYF,TGCGCCAGCAGCCAAGAACCGGTTGGGGCCTACGAGCAGTACTTC
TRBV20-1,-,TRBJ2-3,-,CSAQEGSTQYF,TGCAGTGCCCAGGAGGGGAGTACGCAGTATTTT
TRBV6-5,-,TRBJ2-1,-,CATARAIYNEQFF,TGTGCCACCGCGAGGGCCATCTACAATGAGCAGTTCTTC
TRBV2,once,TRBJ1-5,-,CASSEQGNQPQHF,TGTGCCAGCAGCGAACAGGGTAATCAGCCCCAGCATTTT
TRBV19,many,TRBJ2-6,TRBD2,CASSGLAGDGANVLTF,TGTGCCAGTAGCGGACTAGCGGGGGATGGGGCCAACGTCCTGACTTTC
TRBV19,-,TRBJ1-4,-,CASTSQGFREKLFF,TGTGCCAGTACGTCACAGGGTTTTCGTGAAAAACTGTTTTTT
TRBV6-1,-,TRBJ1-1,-,CASSETGLGFKGTEAFF,TGTGCCAGCAGTGAAACAGGGCTAGGTTTTAAGGGCACTGAAGCTTTCTTT
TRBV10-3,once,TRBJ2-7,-,CAISESKDEQYF,TGTGCCATCAGTGAGTCGAAAGACGAGCAGTACTTC
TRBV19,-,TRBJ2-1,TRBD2,CASRNSLAGGLGSYNEQFF,TGTGCCAGTAGGAACTCTCTAGCGGGAGGTCTAGGGTCCTACAATGAGCAGTTCTTC
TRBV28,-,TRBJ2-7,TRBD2,CASSLEALTRWGGEQYF,TGTGCCAGCAGTTTAGAGGCCCTCACCCGATGGGGGGGCGAGCAGTACTTC
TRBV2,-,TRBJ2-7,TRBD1,CASSEELPRDRAFRSYEQYF,TGTGCCAGCAGTGAGGAACTACCTCGGGACAGGGCTTTCCGTTCCTACGAGCAGTACTTC
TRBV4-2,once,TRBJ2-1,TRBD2,CASSQDGTSGGVGQFF,TGTGCCAGCAGCCAAGATGGGACTAGCGGGGGAGTTGGGCAGTTCTTC
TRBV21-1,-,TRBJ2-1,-,CASSMGGSTAQFF,TGTGCCAGCAGCATGGGCGGCTCGACGGCGCAGTTCTTC
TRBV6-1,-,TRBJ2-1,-,CASSGGGEQFF,TGTGCCAGCAGTGGAGGGGGTGAGCAGTTCTTC
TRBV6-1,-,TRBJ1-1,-,CASSMTRGIAEAFF,TGTGCCAGCAGTATGACGAGGGGGATCGCTGAAGCTTTCTTT
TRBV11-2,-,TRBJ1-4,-,CASSLEQVSRSFREKLFF,TGTGCCAGCAGCTTAGAACAGGTCAGCCGGTCTTTCCGTGAAAAACTGTTTTTT
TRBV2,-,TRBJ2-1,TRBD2,CASTTSGASYNEQFF,TGTGCCAGCACTACTAGCGGGGCCTCCTACAATGAGCAGTTCTTC
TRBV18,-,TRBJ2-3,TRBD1,CASSPGTGTTDTQYF,TGTGCCAGCTCACCGGGGACAGGGACCACAGATACGCAGTATTTT
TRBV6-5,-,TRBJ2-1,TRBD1,CASSQNRGHNNEQFF,TGTGCCAGCAGTCAGAACAGGGGCCACAACAATGAGCAGTTCTTC
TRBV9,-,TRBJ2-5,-,CASSPRTASSETQYF,TGTGCCAGCAGCCCTCGGACAGCTTCCAGCGAGACCCAGTACTTC
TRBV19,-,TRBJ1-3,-,CASSIATLSGNTIYF,TGTGCCAGTAGTATAGCGACACTCTCTGGAAACACCATATATTTT
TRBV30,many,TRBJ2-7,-,CAWRAYDEQYF,TGTGCCTGGAGAGCATACGACGAGCAGTACTTC
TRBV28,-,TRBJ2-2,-,CASSFAKPGGELFF,TGTGCCAGCAGTTTTGCCAAGCCCGGGGGGGAGCTGTTTTTT
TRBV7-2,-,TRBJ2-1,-,CASSQQKGNEQFF,TGTGCCAGCAGCCAACAGAAAGGGAATGAGCAGTTCTTC
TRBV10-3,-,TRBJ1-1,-,CAVTGRGDTEAFF,TGTGCCGTAACAGGGAGAGGAGACACTGAAGCTTTCTTT
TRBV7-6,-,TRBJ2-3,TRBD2,CASSLFQAGGHVDTQYF,TGTGCCAGCAGCCTCTTCCAAGCGGGAGGGCACGTGGATACGCAGTATTTT
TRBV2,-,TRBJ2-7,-,CASRDVRDVRSYEQYF,TGTGCCAGCAGGGACGTGAGGGACGTCCGCTCCTACGAGCAGTACTTC
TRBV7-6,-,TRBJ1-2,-,CASSSGGPTYGYTF,TGTGCCAGCAGCTCTGGCGGGCCAACCTATGGCTACACCTTC
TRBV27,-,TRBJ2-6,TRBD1,CASSSRTGQGVNVLTF,TGTGCCAGCAGTTCCAGGACAGGACAAGGCGTCAACGTCCTGACTTTC
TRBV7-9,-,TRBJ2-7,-,CASSLGEPSSYEQYF,TGTGCCAGCAGCTTAGGGGAGCCAAGCTCCTACGAGCAATACTTC